The sequence of this TCR beta chain was determined in a study of beta chain features in type 1 diabetes. This clone was counted many times. cDNA synthesis used the whole RNA isolate, giving expressed TCRB sequences. The assay was immunoSEQ multiplex PCR, and TCRdb's table has in-frame clones only and misses some. The table has roughly 450,000 clones, approximately 15% seen once. Germline CDR1 reads GTSNPN; CDR2 reads SVGIG (reference sequence). V was pared by 4 bases and J by 2 bases, with 15 bases between. The CDR3 is 15 amino acids. Sequenced sample: naive CD4+ T cells from blood. The sequence came from a man aged 30-40 years in good health. The rearrangement uses TRBV30 and TRBJ2-1, with D maybe TRBD2 (5 bases). CDR3 bases: TGTGCCTGGAAGGGCGTGGGAGTGGCCTACAATGAGCAGTTCTTC. It codes for CAWKGVGVAYNEQFF.